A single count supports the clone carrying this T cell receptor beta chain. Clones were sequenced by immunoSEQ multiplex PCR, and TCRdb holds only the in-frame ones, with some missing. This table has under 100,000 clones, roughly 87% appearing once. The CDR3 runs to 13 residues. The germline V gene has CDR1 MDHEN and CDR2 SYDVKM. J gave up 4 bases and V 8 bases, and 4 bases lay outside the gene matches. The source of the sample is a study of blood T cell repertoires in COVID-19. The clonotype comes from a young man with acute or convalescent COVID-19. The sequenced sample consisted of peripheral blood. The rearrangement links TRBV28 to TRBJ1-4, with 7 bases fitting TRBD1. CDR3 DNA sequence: TGTGCCAGCCAGGGGGGAGTTAATGAAAAACTGTTTTTT. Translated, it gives CASQGGVNEKLFF.